This T cell receptor (beta chain) was sequenced in a study of cytomegalovirus exposure and HLA in healthy donors. At the level of the study: Genotyping of roughly 400 donors showed that approximately 83% belonged to the Caucasian-associated ancestry cluster.

Overall study results and limits: As a later analysis showed, several of the most significant clusters appeared to be linked to common viral pathogens. Cytomegalovirus association was assigned to approximately 160 TCR beta chains.

The CDR3 consists of 15 residues. A word on this clone: The antigen is not known.

PCR employed 60 Vbeta and 13 Jbeta primers. Repertoires were generated with immunoSEQ multiplex PCR, while TCRdb's copy carries only in-frame clones and drops some. The sample holds fewer than 250,000 clones, 65% to 80% seen once. This sequence joins TRBV21-1 and TRBJ1-1. TRBV21-1 is assigned pseudogene status. This receptor was identified in a girl aged 2 to 10 in good health and CMV-seronegative. Sequenced input: PBMCs. CDR3 sequence (DNA): TGTGCCAGCAGGGATGACGGGTGGTGGAACACTGAAGCTTTCTTT. Protein product: CASRDDGWWNTEAFF.